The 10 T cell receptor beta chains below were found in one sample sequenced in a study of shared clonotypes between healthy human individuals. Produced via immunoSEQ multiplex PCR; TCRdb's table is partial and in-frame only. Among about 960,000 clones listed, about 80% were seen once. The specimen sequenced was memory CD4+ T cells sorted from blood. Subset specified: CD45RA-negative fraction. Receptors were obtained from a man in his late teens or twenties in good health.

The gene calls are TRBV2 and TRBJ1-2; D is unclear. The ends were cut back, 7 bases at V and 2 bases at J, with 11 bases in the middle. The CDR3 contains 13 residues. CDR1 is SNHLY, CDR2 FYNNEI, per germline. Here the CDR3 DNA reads TGTGCCAGCACCTATATGACAAACTATGGCTACACCTTC. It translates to CASTYMTNYGYTF.

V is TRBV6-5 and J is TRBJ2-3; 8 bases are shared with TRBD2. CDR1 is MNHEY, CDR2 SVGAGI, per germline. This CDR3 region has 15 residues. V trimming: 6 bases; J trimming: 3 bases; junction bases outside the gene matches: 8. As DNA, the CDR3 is TGTGCCAGCAGCGCTCGCGGGGGGCAAACAGATACGCAGTATTTT. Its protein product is CASSARGGQTDTQYF.

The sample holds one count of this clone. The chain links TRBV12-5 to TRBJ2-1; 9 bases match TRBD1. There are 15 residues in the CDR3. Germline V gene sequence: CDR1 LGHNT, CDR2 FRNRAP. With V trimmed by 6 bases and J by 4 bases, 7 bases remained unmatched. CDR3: CASGTGTGRYNEQFF. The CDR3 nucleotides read TGTGCTAGTGGGACCGGGACAGGGCGTTACAATGAGCAGTTCTTC.

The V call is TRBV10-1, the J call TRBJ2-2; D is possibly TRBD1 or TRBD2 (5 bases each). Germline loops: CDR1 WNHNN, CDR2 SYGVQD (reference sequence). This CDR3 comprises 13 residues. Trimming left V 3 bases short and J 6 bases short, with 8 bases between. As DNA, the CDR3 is TGCGCCAGCAGTGATCAGGGAGCCGGGGAGCTGTTTTTT. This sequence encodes CASSDQGAGELFF.

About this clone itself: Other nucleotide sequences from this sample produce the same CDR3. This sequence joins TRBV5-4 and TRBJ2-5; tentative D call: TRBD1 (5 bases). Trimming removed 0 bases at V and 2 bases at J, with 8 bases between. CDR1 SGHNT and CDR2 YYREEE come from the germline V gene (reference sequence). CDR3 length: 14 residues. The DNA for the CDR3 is TGTGCCAGCAGCTTGGAGGCAGGGCAAGAGACCCAGTACTTC. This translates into CASSLEAGQETQYF.

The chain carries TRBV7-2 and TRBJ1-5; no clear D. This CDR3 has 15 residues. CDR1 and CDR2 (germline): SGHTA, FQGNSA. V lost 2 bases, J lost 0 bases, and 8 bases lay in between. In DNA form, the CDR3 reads TGTGCCAGCAGCTTAAATTGGGCTAGCAATCAGCCCCAGCATTTT. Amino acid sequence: CASSLNWASNQPQHF.

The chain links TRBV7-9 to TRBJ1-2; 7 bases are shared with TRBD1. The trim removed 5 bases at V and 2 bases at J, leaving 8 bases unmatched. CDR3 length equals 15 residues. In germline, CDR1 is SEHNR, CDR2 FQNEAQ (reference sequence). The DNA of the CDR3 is TGTGCCAGCAGCGCTCAGGGGGAGTTCAACTATGGCTACACCTTC. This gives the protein CASSAQGEFNYGYTF.

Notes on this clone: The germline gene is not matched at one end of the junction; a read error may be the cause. The CDR3, as DNA: TGTGCTAGCAGCCCTGGGACAGGGAGGATAGATACGCAGTATTTT. Translating gives CASSPGTGRIDTQYF. The rearrangement uses TRBV7-7 and TRBJ2-3, with TRBD1 identical over 9 bases. Germline assignment: CDR1 SSHAT and CDR2 FNYEAQ (reference sequence). This CDR3 contains 15 residues.

The CDR3 DNA follows: TGTGCCAGCAGTTCGACAGGGATTGGGGACACTGAAGCTTTCTTT. Encoded protein: CASSSTGIGDTEAFF. V is TRBV7-9 and J is TRBJ1-1, with 7 positions matching TRBD1. CDR3 size: 15 residues. Per the germline V gene, CDR1 is SEHNR and CDR2 is FQNEAQ (reference sequence). V shed 6 bases, J shed 3 bases, and the junction held 10 bases outside the gene matches.

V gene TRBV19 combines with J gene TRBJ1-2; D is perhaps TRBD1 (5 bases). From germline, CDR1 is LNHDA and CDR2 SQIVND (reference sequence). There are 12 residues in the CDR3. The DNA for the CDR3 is TGTGTCAGCGGGGGGAGTGACTATGGCTACACCTTC. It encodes CVSGGSDYGYTF.